The source of this T cell receptor (beta chain) is a study of beta chain features in type 1 diabetes. Points from the study as a whole: cDNA-based sequencing might over-represent cells highly expressing TCR.

Naive, central memory, regulatory and stem cell-like memory cells within the CD4+ compartment were sorted using CD45RO/CCR7/CD25/CD127/CD95/CD27. Comments on this clone: Its antigen is still unknown.

V gave up 4 bases and J gave up 7 bases, with 10 bases separating them. The length of the CDR3 is 13 residues. Germline V gene sequence: CDR1 LGHNA, CDR2 YSLEER. The authors reverse transcribed all of the isolated RNA, so sequencing captured expressed TCRB transcripts. This table comes from immunoSEQ multiplex PCR, and its TCRdb copy is limited to in-frame clones, with some not included. The top ten clones hold 0.023% of a sample with over 700,000 clones, 17% of them seen once. What was sequenced was naive CD4+ T cells from blood. The sequence was obtained from a woman between 18 and 30 years old in good health. The chain combines TRBV4-3 with TRBJ1-4, with a tentative D call TRBD1 (5 bases). CDR3 loop: CASSLLDSEKLFF. CDR3 sequence (DNA): TGCGCCAGCAGCCTATTAGACAGTGAAAAACTGTTTTTT.